Listed here are 16 T cell receptor beta chains from one sample, sequenced in a study of cytomegalovirus exposure and HLA in healthy donors. With 60 Vbeta and 13 Jbeta primers, the PCR was carried out. Method: immunoSEQ multiplex PCR; TCRdb's copy keeps in-frame clones and lacks some. The sample has around 190,000 clones; around nine tenths are singletons. Material: PBMCs. The receptors were sampled from a woman aged 25 to 45 in good health and CMV-seronegative.

This chain joins TRBV6-1 and TRBJ1-3; perhaps TRBD1 as D (6 bases). The CDR3 is made up of 14 amino acids. Germline V gives CDR1 MNHNS, CDR2 SASEGT. V lost 11 bases and J 0 bases, leaving 14 bases between the germline ends. This CDR3 reads CACDPGHSGNTIYF. DNA for the CDR3: TGTGCCTGCGACCCGGGACACTCTGGAAACACCATATATTTT.

The chain carries TRBV19 and TRBJ2-5, with 7 bases matching TRBD1. The V gene end was trimmed by 7 bases and the J gene end by 4 bases; junction bases not matched to a gene: 6. Germline V lookup: CDR1 LNHDA, CDR2 SQIVND (reference sequence). The CDR3 loop spans 13 amino acids. CDR3 nucleotides: TGTGCCAGTACCCCCCCAGGGGGAGAGACCCAGTACTTC. It yields the protein CASTPPGGETQYF. The complete variable domain, with remaining parts taken from reference TRBV19 and TRBJ2-5, reads DGGITQSPKYLFRKEGQNVTLSCEQNLNHDAMYWYRQDPGQGLRLIYYSQIVNDFQKGDIAEGYSVSREKKESFPLTVTSAQKNPTAFYLCASTPPGGETQYFGPGTRLLVL.

The chain combines TRBV5-8 with TRBJ2-7; 11 bases map to TRBD1. This CDR3 is built from 16 residues. Germline lookup yields CDR1 SGHTS and CDR2 YDEGEE. Unmatched junction bases numbered 8, after V lost 4 bases and J lost 2 bases. The CDR3 region is CASSHWPGQGAYEQYF. The CDR3 DNA reads as TGTGCCAGCAGCCATTGGCCGGGACAGGGGGCCTACGAGCAGTACTTC.

Here the CDR3 DNA reads TGTGCCAGCTCCTCGGGGGGGAACACTGAAGCTTTCTTT. It is translated as CASSSGGNTEAFF. The chain couples TRBV19 to TRBJ1-1; possibly TRBD1 for D (5 bases). The CDR3 has 13 amino acids. Per the germline V gene, CDR1 is LNHDA and CDR2 is SQIVND (reference sequence). V shed 9 bases and J shed 1 base, with 12 bases lying between them.

This chain joins TRBV27 and TRBJ2-1, with 14 bases lining up with TRBD2. Germline assignment: CDR1 MNHEY and CDR2 SMNVEV (reference sequence). V lost 3 bases, J lost 3 bases, and 1 base stayed unmatched. This CDR3 spans 16 amino acids. CDR3 sequence: CASSFGTSGGYNEQFF. CDR3 nucleotides: TGTGCCAGCAGTTTCGGGACTAGCGGGGGCTACAATGAGCAGTTCTTC.

The V call is TRBV5-1, the J call TRBJ2-5; TRBD1 agrees at 9 bases. This CDR3 spans 13 amino acids. The germline gives CDR1 SGHRS, CDR2 YFSETQ. V lost 5 bases and J lost 4; bases outside the gene matches: 3. CDR3 in DNA: TGCGCCAGCAGTCGGACAGGGGCAGAGACCCAGTACTTC. Translated, it gives CASSRTGAETQYF.

This clone was seen just once. The chain recombines TRBV6-1 with TRBJ2-7; TRBD1 agrees at 9 bases. The CDR3 is 13 amino acids. Germline CDR1 is MNHNS and CDR2 is SASEGT. V gave up 6 bases and J gave up 7 bases; unmatched junction bases: 7. The DNA of the CDR3 is TGTGCCAGCAGAATAACAGGGGGCGAAGAGCAGTACTTC. This translates into CASRITGGEEQYF.

The V gene is TRBV5-4, the J gene TRBJ2-5; 8 bases map to TRBD1. The V gene's germline CDR1 is SGHNT and CDR2 YYREEE (reference sequence). CDR3 length equals 14 residues. V shed 3 bases and J 5 bases; nucleotides not matched to a gene: 6. CDR3 nucleotides: TGTGCCAGCAGCTCCCGACAGGGGCAGGAGACCCAGTACTTC. Translating gives CASSSRQGQETQYF.

This clone has just a few counts. V gene TRBV27 combines with J gene TRBJ2-1; 10 bases are a match to TRBD2. V shed 10 bases, J shed 8 bases, and the junction held 14 bases outside the gene matches. The CDR3 runs 15 residues. CDR1 is MNHEY, CDR2 SMNVEV, per germline (reference sequence). CDR3 bases: TGTGCCACCCAAAAGTCTAGCGGGAGTATTTATGAGCAGTTCTTC. Its protein product is CATQKSSGSIYEQFF.

The chain carries TRBV2 and TRBJ1-4; D is perhaps TRBD1 (5 bases). Trimming removed 4 bases from V and 6 bases from J, with 9 bases in between. This CDR3 has 13 residues. Germline V CDR1 and CDR2: SNHLY, FYNNEI. CDR3 sequence (DNA): TGTGCCAGCAGTGGGGGGGTGGATGAAAAACTGTTTTTT. Translated, it gives CASSGGVDEKLFF.

The rearrangement uses TRBV4-1 and TRBJ2-1; D not resolved. The CDR3 spans 14 residues. V was pared by 0 bases and J by 9 bases, with 12 bases between. Germline CDR1 MGHRA, CDR2 YSYEKL. CDR3 region: CASSQDSSRGEQFF. The CDR3 DNA is TGCGCCAGCAGCCAAGATAGTTCCCGTGGTGAGCAGTTCTTC.

The chain combines TRBV28 with TRBJ2-1; 10 bases align to TRBD2. Germline values: CDR1 MDHEN, CDR2 SYDVKM. This CDR3 has 17 amino acids. The V gene end was trimmed by 6 bases and the J gene end by 1 base; junction bases not matched to a gene: 9. The CDR3 DNA sequence: TGTGCCAGCAGAAGCGGACTAGCGGAGACTTCCTACAATGAGCAGTTCTTC. Protein product: CASRSGLAETSYNEQFF.

V gene TRBV7-2 combines with J gene TRBJ1-1; D is undetermined. This CDR3 is built from 14 residues. V was trimmed by 2 bases and J by 5 bases, leaving 12 bases between them. Germline CDR1 reads SGHTA; CDR2 reads FQGNSA. CDR3 amino acids: CASSLLGPGTEAFF. The DNA for the CDR3 is TGTGCCAGCAGCTTATTGGGCCCGGGGACTGAAGCTTTCTTT.

The chain uses TRBV5-4 and TRBJ2-7; 7 nucleotides match TRBD2. Germline lookup yields CDR1 SGHNT and CDR2 YYREEE (reference sequence). V trimming: 4 bases; J trimming: 0 bases; junction bases outside the gene matches: 4. The CDR3 is 14 residues long. Written as DNA, the CDR3 is TGTGCCAGCAGCCGTGGGGGGGGCTCCTACGAGCAGTACTTC. Its translation: CASSRGGGSYEQYF.

The chain employs TRBV5-6 and TRBJ2-7; D gene unclear. The CDR3 contains 14 residues. V gave up 1 base and J gave up 2 bases, with 10 bases separating them. Per germline, CDR1 SGHDT and CDR2 YYEEEE. The CDR3 nucleotides are TGTGCCAGCAGCTTGATAAGCCAAGCCTACGAGCAGTACTTC. Translating it yields CASSLISQAYEQYF.

V usage is TRBV27 and J usage is TRBJ2-2, with 11 positions matching TRBD1. Germline trimming cut 4 bases from V and 8 bases from J; bases unmatched to any gene: 12. From germline, CDR1 is MNHEY and CDR2 SMNVEV (reference sequence). This CDR3 has 17 residues. The CDR3 DNA reads as TGTGCCAGCAGTTCCACGATTCCCGGGACAGGGGGAGGGGAGCTGTTTTTT. Amino acid sequence: CASSSTIPGTGGGELFF.